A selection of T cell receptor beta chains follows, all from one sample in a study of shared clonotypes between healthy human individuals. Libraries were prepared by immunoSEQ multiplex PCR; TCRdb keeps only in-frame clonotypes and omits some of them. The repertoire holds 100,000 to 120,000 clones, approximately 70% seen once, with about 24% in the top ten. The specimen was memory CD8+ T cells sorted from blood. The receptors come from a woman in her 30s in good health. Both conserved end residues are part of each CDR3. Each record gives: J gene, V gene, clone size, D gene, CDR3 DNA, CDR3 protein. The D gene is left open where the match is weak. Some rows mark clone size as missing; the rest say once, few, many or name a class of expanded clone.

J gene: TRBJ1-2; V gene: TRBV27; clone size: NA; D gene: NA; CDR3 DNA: TGTGCCAGCAGTTTGGGGGATAACTATGGCTACACCTTC; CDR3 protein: CASSLGDNYGYTF
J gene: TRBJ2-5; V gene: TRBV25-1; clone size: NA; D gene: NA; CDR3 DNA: TGTGCCAGCAGCGGGGGACACGGGTATCAAGAACAAGAGACCCAGTACTTC; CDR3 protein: CASSGGHGYQEQETQYF
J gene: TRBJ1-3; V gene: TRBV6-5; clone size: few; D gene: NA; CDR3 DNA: TGTGCCAGCACCCCCCGGGGTTTTGGAAACACCATATATTTT; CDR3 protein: CASTPRGFGNTIYF
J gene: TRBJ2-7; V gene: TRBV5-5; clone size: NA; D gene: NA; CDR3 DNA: TGTGCCAGCAGCTTGCGCGGGACTGACGCCTACGAGCAGTACTTC; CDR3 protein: CASSLRGTDAYEQYF
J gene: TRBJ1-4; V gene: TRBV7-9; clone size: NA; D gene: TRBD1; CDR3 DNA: TGTGCCAGCAGCTCGGTACAGGGGGCTTTCGAAAAACTGTTTTTT; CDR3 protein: CASSSVQGAFEKLFF
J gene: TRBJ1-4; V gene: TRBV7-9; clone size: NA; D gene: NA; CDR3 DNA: TGTGCCAGCAGCTTAGCCGTTTATGAAAAACTGTTTTTT; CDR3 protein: CASSLAVYEKLFF
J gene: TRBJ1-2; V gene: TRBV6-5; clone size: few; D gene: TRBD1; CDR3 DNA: TGTGCCAGCAGTTACCAGGGGACAGGGAACTATGGCTACACCTTC; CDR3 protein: CASSYQGTGNYGYTF
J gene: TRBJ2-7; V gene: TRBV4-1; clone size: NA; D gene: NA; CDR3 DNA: TGCGCCAGCAGCCAAGATGTGTTCGGGCAGACTTATGACTACGAGCAGTACTTC; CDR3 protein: CASSQDVFGQTYDYEQYF
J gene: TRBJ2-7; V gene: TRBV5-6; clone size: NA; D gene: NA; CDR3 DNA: TGTGCCAGCAGCTTGGATTTTTCGGGGATCCCCTACGAGCAGTACTTC; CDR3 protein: CASSLDFSGIPYEQYF
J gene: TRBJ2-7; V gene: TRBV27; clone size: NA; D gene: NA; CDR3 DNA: TGTGCCAGCAGTTCCTCTCTAGGGGGGCTACCCTACGAGCAGTACTTC; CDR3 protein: CASSSSLGGLPYEQYF
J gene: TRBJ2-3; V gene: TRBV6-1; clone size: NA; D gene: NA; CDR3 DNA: TGTGCCAGCAGTGATGGCACCTCTCATACGCAGTATTTT; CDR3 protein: CASSDGTSHTQYF
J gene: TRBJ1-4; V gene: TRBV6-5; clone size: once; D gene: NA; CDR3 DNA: TGTGCCAGCAGCCTACTGGGAGGTGAAAAACTGTTTTTT; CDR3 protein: CASSLLGGEKLFF
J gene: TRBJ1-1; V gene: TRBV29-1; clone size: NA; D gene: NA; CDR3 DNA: TGCAGCGTCTTCAGGGGAGGTAGGGCGGGCACTGAAGCTTTCTTT; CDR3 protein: CSVFRGGRAGTEAFF
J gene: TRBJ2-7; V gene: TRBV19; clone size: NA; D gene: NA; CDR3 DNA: TGTGCCAGCAGAGGGGATTACGAGCAGTACTTC; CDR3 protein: CASRGDYEQYF
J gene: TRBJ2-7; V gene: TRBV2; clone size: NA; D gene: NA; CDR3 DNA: TGTGCCAGCAGTGAAACCTACTACGAGCAGTACTTC; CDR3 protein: CASSETYYEQYF
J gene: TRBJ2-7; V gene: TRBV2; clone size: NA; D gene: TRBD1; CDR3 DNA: TGTGCCAGCTTCCGGACAGGGGAAACCTACGAGCAGTACTTC; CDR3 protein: CASFRTGETYEQYF
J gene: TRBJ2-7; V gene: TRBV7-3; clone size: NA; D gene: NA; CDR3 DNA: TGTGCCAGCAGCTTAATGGGGGGCTACGAGCAGTACTTC; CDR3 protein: CASSLMGGYEQYF
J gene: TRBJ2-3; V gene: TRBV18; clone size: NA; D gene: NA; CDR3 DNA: TGTGCCAGCTCACCACTTTACGAACTGGGAAAATTTGGAACAGATACGCAGTATTTT; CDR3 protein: CASSPLYELGKFGTDTQYF
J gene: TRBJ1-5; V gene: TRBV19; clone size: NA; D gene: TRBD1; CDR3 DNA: TGTGCCAGTAATAAACCCGGGACAGACCCCAATCAGCCCCAGCATTTT; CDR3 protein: CASNKPGTDPNQPQHF
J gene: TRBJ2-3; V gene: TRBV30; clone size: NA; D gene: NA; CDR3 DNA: TGTGCCTGGAGTTTCTCGGCAGATACGCAGTATTTT; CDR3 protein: CAWSFSADTQYF
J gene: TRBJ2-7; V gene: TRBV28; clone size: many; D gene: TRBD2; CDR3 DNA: TGTGCCAGCAGTTTTTGGACTAGCGGGAGCACCGAGCAGTACTTC; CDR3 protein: CASSFWTSGSTEQYF
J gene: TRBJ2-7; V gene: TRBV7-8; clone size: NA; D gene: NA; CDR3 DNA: TGTGCCAGCAGCTTAGTTAAGGGCAGTACCTACGAGCAGTACTTC; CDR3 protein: CASSLVKGSTYEQYF
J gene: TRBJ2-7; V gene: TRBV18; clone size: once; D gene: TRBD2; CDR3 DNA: TGTGCCAGCTCCCCTCGGGGGACTAGCGGGAGTTACGAGCAGTACTTC; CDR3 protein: CASSPRGTSGSYEQYF
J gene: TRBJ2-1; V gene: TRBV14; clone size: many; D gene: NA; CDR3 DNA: TGTGCCAGCAGCCAAGCCGGAATCTACAATGAGCAGTTCTTC; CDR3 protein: CASSQAGIYNEQFF
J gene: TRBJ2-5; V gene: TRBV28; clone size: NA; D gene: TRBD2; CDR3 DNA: TGTGCCAGCAGTAAACGGACTAGCGGGACTGGGGAGACCCAGTACTTC; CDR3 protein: CASSKRTSGTGETQYF
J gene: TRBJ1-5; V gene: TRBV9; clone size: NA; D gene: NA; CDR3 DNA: TGTGCCAGCAGCACAGGGTACAATCAGCCCCAGCATTTT; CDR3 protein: CASSTGYNQPQHF
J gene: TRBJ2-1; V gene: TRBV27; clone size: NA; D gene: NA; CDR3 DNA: TGTGCCAGCAGTCCCACAGCCCCCTCCTTTGTTGAGCAGTTCTTC; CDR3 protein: CASSPTAPSFVEQFF
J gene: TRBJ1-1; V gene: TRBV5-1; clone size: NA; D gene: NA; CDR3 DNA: TGCGCCAGCAGCTTGGAGCGGGATTGGAACACTGAAGCTTTCTTT; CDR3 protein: CASSLERDWNTEAFF
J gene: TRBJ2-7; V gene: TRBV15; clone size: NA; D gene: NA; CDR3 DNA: TGTGCCACCAGCAGCGACCGTTGGGCAGATACCTACGAGCAGTACTTC; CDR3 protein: CATSSDRWADTYEQYF
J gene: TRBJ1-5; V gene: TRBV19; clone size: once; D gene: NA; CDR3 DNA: TGTGCCAGTAGTATAGCAAGGGGCGTGGGTCAGCCCCAGCATTTT; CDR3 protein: CASSIARGVGQPQHF
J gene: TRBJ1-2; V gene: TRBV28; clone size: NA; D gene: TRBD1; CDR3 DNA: TGTGCCAGCAGTTTAACCGCACGGACAGGGACTAACTATGGCTACACCTTC; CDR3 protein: CASSLTARTGTNYGYTF
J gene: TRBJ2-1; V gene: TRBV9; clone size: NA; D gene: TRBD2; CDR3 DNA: TGTGCCAGCAGCGCCGGGACTAGCGGGAGCTCCTACAATGAGCAGTTCTTC; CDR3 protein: CASSAGTSGSSYNEQFF
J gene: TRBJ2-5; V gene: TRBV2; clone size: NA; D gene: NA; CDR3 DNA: TGTGCCAGCAGTGAATTTTTGGTGGGGGCCCAAGAGACCCAGTACTTC; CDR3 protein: CASSEFLVGAQETQYF
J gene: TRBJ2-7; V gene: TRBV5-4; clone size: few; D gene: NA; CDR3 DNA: TGTGCCAGCAGCCTAGCAGGGGTAAGGAACGAGCAGTACTTC; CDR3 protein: CASSLAGVRNEQYF
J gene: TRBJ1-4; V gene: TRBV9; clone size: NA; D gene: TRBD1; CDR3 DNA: TGTGCCAGCAGGACAGGGATCGAGACTAATGAAAAACTGTTTTTT; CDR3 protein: CASRTGIETNEKLFF
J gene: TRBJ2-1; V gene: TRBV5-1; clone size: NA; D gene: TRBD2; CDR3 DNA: TGCGCCAGCAGCTTTAGCGGGAGCCTTAATGAGCAGTTCTTC; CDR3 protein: CASSFSGSLNEQFF
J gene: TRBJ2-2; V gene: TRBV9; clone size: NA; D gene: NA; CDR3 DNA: TGTGCCAGTGCCTCTAGATCGTACACCGGGGAGCTGTTTTTT; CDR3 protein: CASASRSYTGELFF
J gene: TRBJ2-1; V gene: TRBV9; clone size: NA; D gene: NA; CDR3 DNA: TGTGCCAGCAGCGTCGGACTTGGGAATGAGCAGTTCTTC; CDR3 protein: CASSVGLGNEQFF
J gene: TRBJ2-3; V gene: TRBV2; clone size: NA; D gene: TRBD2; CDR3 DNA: TGTGCCAGCAGGGGGACTAGCGAACGCACAGATACGCAGTATTTT; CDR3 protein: CASRGTSERTDTQYF
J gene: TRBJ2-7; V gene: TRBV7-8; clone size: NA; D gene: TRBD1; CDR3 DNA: TGTGCCAGCAGCTTATCGGCCCGTCCGGGACAGGCAGCTTCCTACGAGCAGTACTTC; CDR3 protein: CASSLSARPGQAASYEQYF
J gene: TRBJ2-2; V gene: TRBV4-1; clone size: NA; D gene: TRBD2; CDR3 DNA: TGCGCCAGCAGCCAAGGTGCTGCGGGAGGGCCAACCGGGGAGCTGTTTTTT; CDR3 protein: CASSQGAAGGPTGELFF